Sequencing of this T cell receptor (beta chain) was carried out in a study of T cells in Graves' hyperthyroidism and ophthalmopathy. Overall study results and limits: Through a model of 13 V-J features, ophthalmopathy was separated from stable hyperthyroidism. Blood also showed most of the thyroid clonotypes that were expanded above 0.001.

CDR1 and CDR2 from the germline V gene are DFQATT and SNEGSKA (reference sequence). Trimming took 0 bases from V and 3 from J, leaving 9 bases between them. CDR3 length equals 14 residues. From RNA transcripts, TCR beta CDR3 regions were amplified. The HTBI set primed first-round TCR CDR3 RT-PCR. TCRdb re-called the multiplex PCR reads with MiXCR, one entry per CDR3 protein. The sample has approximately 370,000 distinct CDR3 sequences, 14% to 15% seen once. This clonotype appeared a few times. Its antigen is as yet unknown. It was less than 13 ml of fresh peripheral blood that supplied the PBMCs. Sequencing was carried out using blood. The J gene is TRBJ1-5, the V gene TRBV20-1; no firm D call. This receptor was identified in a woman in her twenties or thirties with Graves' hyperthyroidism. For the CDR3, the DNA is TGCAGTGCTAGAGAAGGCATGCCCAATCAGCCCCAGCATTTT. Translation gives CSAREGMPNQPQHF.